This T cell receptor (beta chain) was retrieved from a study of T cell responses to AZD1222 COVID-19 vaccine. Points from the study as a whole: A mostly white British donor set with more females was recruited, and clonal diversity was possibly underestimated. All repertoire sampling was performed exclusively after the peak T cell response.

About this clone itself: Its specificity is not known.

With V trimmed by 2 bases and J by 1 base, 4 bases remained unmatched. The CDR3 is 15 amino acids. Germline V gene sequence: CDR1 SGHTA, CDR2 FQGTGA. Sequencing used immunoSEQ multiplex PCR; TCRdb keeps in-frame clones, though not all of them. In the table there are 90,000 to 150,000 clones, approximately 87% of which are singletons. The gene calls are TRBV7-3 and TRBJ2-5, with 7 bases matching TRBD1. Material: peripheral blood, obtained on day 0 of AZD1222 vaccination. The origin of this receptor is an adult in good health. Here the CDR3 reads CASSLRQGPQETQYF. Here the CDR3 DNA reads TGTGCCAGCAGCTTACGACAGGGACCCCAAGAGACCCAGTACTTC.